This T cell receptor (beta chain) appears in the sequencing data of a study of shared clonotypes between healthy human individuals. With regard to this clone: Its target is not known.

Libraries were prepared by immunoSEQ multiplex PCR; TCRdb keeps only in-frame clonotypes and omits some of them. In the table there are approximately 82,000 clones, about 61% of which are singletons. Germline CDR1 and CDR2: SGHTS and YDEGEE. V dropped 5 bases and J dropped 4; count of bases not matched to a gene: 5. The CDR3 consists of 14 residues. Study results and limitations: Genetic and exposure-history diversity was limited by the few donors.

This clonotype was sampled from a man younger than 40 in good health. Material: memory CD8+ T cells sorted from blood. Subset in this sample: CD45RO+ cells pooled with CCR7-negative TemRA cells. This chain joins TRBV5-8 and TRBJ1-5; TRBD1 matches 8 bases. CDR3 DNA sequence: TGTGCCAGCAGAGATCGGACAGGGAATCAGCCCCAGCATTTT. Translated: CASRDRTGNQPQHF.